These 9 T cell receptor beta chains came from one sample sequenced in a study of T cell repertoires in cytomegalovirus infection. No antigen has been assigned to these receptors. TCRdb re-called the reads through MiXCR, storing one row per CDR3 protein. Among 650,000 to 900,000 distinct CDR3 sequences, 25% to 30% were seen once, and the ten largest hold around 13%. The starting material was cultured CD8+ T cells from PBMCs, obtained from culture after CMV antigen stimulation. These receptor sequences come from a human donor in good health (CMV status not recorded). Some clones in this sample may be carry-over from other donors' samples.

This chain's CDR3 is CASRPAGSSPARQPQHF. DNA of the CDR3: TGTGCCAGCAGACCCGCGGGGTCAAGTCCCGCGAGACAGCCCCAGCATTTT. This chain connects TRBV6-6 to TRBJ1-5; D ambiguous. Looked up from germline, CDR1 is MNHNY and CDR2 is SVGAGI (reference sequence). This CDR3 spans 17 amino acids. Trimming left V 6 bases short and J 7 bases short, with 25 bases between.

This clonotype was seen a handful of times. V usage is TRBV12-3 or TRBV12-4 and J usage is TRBJ1-2; a weak D match, TRBD1 (5 bases). V was trimmed by 6 bases and J by 2 bases, leaving 19 bases between them. The CDR3 spans 16 residues. CDR3 region: CASSRAPGTGNYGYTF. CDR3 nucleotide sequence: TGTGCCAGCAGCCGCGCCCCCGGGACGGGAAACTATGGCTACACCTTC.

Only a few counts were recorded for this clonotype. V and J are TRBV10-3 and TRBJ2-7; 9 nucleotides align to TRBD1. J lost 1 base, V lost 5 bases, and 6 bases had no gene match. Germline V gene data show CDR1 as ENHRY and CDR2 as SYGVKD. CDR3 length: 15 residues. DNA of the CDR3: TGTGCCATCAGTTCCTCGGGACAGGGATCCTACGAGCAGTACGTC. This translates into CAISSSGQGSYEQYV.

This clonotype appeared a few times. The J gene is TRBJ2-3, the V gene TRBV6-5; 9 positions match TRBD2. CDR1 MNHEY and CDR2 SVGAGI come from the germline V gene. The length of the CDR3 is 17 residues. Trimming took 4 bases from V and 1 from J; bases not matched to a gene: 9. The CDR3, as DNA: TGTGCCAGCAGTTTCACCGGCGGGGGGGGCCGCACAGATACGCAGTATTTT. Its protein is CASSFTGGGGRTDTQYF.

This clonotype was seen many times. The chain couples TRBV7-3 to TRBJ1-1; 9 nucleotides match TRBD1. This CDR3 region has 17 residues. The V gene's germline CDR1 is SGHTA and CDR2 FQGTGA. After removal of 0 bases from V and 0 bases from J, the junction contained 5 bases not matched to a gene. CDR3 DNA sequence: TGTGCCAGCAGCTTAACCGGGACAGGGCTCATGAACACTGAAGCTTTCTTT. This encodes CASSLTGTGLMNTEAFF.

This rearrangement joins TRBV6-1 to TRBJ2-1; D possibly corresponds to TRBD1 (6 bases). This CDR3 spans 14 amino acids. The germline V and J ends were trimmed by 6 bases and 1 base, with 10 bases remaining between them. Germline loops: CDR1 MNHNS, CDR2 SASEGT. CDR3 bases: TGTGCCAGCAGCCAGACAGGATCCTACAATGAGCAGTTCTTC. As protein: CASSQTGSYNEQFF.

This clonotype was found a few times. This chain connects TRBV27 to TRBJ2-2; maybe TRBD2 (7 bases). Germline CDR1 is MNHEY and CDR2 is SMNVEV (reference sequence). There are 15 residues in the CDR3. V was clipped by 0 bases and J by 10 bases, with 15 bases between them. This CDR3 is CASSLSNGGLVELFF. In DNA, the CDR3 is TGTGCCAGCAGTTTATCGAACGGGGGGCTGGTGGAGCTGTTTTTT.

V gene TRBV5-6 combines with J gene TRBJ1-3; D is unresolved. The germline V and J ends were trimmed by 0 bases and 0 bases, with 7 bases remaining between them. The CDR3 is made up of 15 amino acids. Germline V gene data show CDR1 as SGHDT and CDR2 as YYEEEE. The CDR3 sequence is CASSLAAVSGNTIYF. The CDR3 region has the DNA TGTGCCAGCAGCTTGGCGGCAGTCTCTGGAAACACCATATATTTT.

The CDR3 loop reads CSARGEGGPEAFF. Written as DNA, the CDR3 is TGCAGTGCTAGAGGGGAAGGGGGGCCTGAAGCTTTCTTT. This chain links TRBV20-1 with TRBJ1-1; D perhaps matches TRBD1 (6 bases). Deletions cut 1 base from V and 6 bases from J, with 12 bases between. CDR1 is DFQATT and CDR2 is SNEGSKA in the germline V gene (reference sequence). CDR3 length: 13 amino acids.